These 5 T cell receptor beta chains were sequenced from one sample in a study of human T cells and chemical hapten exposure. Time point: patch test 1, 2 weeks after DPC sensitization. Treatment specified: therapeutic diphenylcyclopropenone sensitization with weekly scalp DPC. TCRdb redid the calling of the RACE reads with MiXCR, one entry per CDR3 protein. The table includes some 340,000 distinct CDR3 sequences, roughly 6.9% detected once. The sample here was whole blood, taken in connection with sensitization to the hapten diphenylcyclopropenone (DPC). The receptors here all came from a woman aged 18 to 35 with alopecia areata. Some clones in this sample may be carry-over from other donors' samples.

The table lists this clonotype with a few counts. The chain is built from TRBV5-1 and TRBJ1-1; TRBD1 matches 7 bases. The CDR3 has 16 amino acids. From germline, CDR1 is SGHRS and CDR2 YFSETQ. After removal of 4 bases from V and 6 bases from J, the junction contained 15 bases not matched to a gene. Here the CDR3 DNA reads TGCGCCAGCAGCCTAAGTGGGAACGGACAGGCGGCTGAAGCTTTCTTT. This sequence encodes CASSLSGNGQAAEAFF.

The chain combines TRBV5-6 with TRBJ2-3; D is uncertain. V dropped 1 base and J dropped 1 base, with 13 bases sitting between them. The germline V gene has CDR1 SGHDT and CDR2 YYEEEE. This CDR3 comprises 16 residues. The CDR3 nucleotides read TGTGCCAGCAGCTTGATGACATCCGCTGGCACAGATACGCAGTATTTT. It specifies CASSLMTSAGTDTQYF.

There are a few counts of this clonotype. CDR3 loop: CASSLVWDQPQHF. Here the CDR3 DNA reads TGTGCCAGCAGCTTAGTCTGGGATCAGCCCCAGCATTTT. The chain couples TRBV7-2 to TRBJ1-5; unclear D gene. The CDR3 length is 13 residues. The ends were cut back, 1 base at V and 5 bases at J, with 6 bases in the middle. Germline assignment: CDR1 SGHTA and CDR2 FQGNSA.

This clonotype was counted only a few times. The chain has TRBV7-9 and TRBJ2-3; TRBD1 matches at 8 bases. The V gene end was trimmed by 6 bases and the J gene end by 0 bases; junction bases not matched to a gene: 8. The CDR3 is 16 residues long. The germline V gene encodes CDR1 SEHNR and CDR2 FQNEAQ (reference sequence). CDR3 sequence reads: CASSYQTGASTDTQYF. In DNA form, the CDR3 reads TGTGCCAGCAGTTACCAGACAGGGGCTAGCACAGATACGCAGTATTTT. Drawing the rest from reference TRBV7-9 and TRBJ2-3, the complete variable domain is DTGVSQNPRHKITKRGQNVTFRCDPISEHNRLYWYRQTLGQGPEFLTYFQNEAQLEKSRLLSDRFSAERPKGSFSTLEIQRTEQGDSAMYLCASSYQTGASTDTQYFGPGTRLTVL.

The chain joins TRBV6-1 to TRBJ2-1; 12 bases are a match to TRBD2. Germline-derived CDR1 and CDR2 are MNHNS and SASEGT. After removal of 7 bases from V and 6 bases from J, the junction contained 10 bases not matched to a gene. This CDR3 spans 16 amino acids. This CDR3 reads CASNGLAGFYLNEQFF. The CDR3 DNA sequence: TGTGCCAGCAACGGACTAGCGGGGTTCTATCTCAATGAGCAGTTCTTC.